The 8 T cell receptor beta chains below were found in one sample sequenced in a study of PD-1 blockade in classical Hodgkin lymphoma. Produced via immunoSEQ multiplex PCR; TCRdb's table is partial and in-frame only. The sample yields over 10,000 clones, 92% seen once. All the patients suffered relapse after autologous stem cell transplantation, and brentuximab vedotin exposure differed. The source material was peripheral blood mononuclear cells (PBMCs), sampled at baseline. The receptors were sampled from a human donor with classical Hodgkin lymphoma.

J is TRBJ2-7 and V is TRBV5-1; 9 bases are shared with TRBD1. Germline V gives CDR1 SGHRS, CDR2 YFSETQ. The CDR3 runs 15 residues. V lost 0 bases, J lost 3 bases, and 4 bases stayed unmatched. The CDR3 is CASSLEQGAFYEQYF. The CDR3 bases are TGCGCCAGCAGCTTGGAACAGGGGGCTTTCTACGAGCAGTACTTC. Variable domain in full (rest from reference TRBV5-1 and TRBJ2-7): KAGVTQTPRYLIKTRGQQVTLSCSPISGHRSVSWYQQTPGQGLQFLFEYFSETQRNKGNFPGRFSGRQFSNSRSEMNVSTLELGDSALYLCASSLEQGAFYEQYFGPGTRLTVT.

The J gene is TRBJ2-7, the V gene TRBV7-9; TRBD2 matches at 12 bases. The CDR3 loop spans 15 amino acids. V dropped 5 bases and J dropped 7; count of bases not matched to a gene: 9. In germline, CDR1 is SEHNR, CDR2 FQNEAQ (reference sequence). The chain's CDR3 is CASSHRLAGEGEQYF. CDR3 DNA: TGTGCCAGCAGCCACAGACTAGCGGGAGAAGGAGAGCAGTACTTC.

V and J are TRBV18 and TRBJ2-5; D is undetermined. The CDR3 loop spans 14 amino acids. Trimming shortened V by 3 bases and J by 1 base, and 9 bases separated the two germline ends. Germline assignment: CDR1 KGHSH and CDR2 LQKENI. This chain's CDR3 is CASSPVISQETQYF. The CDR3 DNA reads as TGTGCCAGCTCACCCGTTATTAGCCAAGAGACCCAGTACTTC.

This chain uses TRBV19 with TRBJ2-7, with D unclear. This CDR3 is 13 amino acids long. The V gene's germline CDR1 is LNHDA and CDR2 SQIVND (reference sequence). Trimming took off 1 base at V and 2 bases at J, with 6 bases between the two ends. Here the CDR3 reads CASSIVPTYEQYF. CDR3 bases: TGTGCCAGTAGTATAGTCCCGACCTACGAGCAGTACTTC. Variable domain in full (rest from reference TRBV19 and TRBJ2-7): DGGITQSPKYLFRKEGQNVTLSCEQNLNHDAMYWYRQDPGQGLRLIYYSQIVNDFQKGDIAEGYSVSREKKESFPLTVTSAQKNPTAFYLCASSIVPTYEQYFGPGTRLTVT.

This chain joins TRBV11-2 and TRBJ2-5; possible D gene TRBD2, 6 bases. The CDR3 sequence is 16 residues long. Germline values: CDR1 SGHAT, CDR2 FQNNGV. The germline V and J ends were trimmed by 5 bases and 5 bases, with 21 bases remaining between them. CDR3 nucleotides: TGTGCCAGCAGCCCACTAGCATCACGGGTTGGGGAGACCCAGTACTTC. Protein sequence: CASSPLASRVGETQYF. The full variable domain, its missing parts supplied by reference TRBV11-2 and TRBJ2-5, is EAGVAQSPRYKIIEKRQSVAFWCNPISGHATLYWYQQILGQGPKLLIQFQNNGVVDDSQLPKDRFSAERLKGVDSTLKIQPAKLEDSAVYLCASSPLASRVGETQYFGPGTRLLVL.

The chain recombines TRBV7-8 with TRBJ2-5; D is perhaps TRBD2 (6 bases). The CDR3 contains 16 residues. Trimming shortened V by 5 bases and J by 5 bases, and 21 bases separated the two germline ends. Per germline, CDR1 SGHVS and CDR2 FQNEAQ. As DNA, the CDR3 is TGTGCCAGCAGCCCAACGGGGGTGCAGGACTGGGAGACCCAGTACTTC. Translated: CASSPTGVQDWETQYF.

This chain connects TRBV7-3 to TRBJ2-2, with D unclear. CDR3 length: 16 amino acids. Trimming stripped 5 bases from V and 4 bases from J, with 17 bases between. Germline assignment: CDR1 SGHTA and CDR2 FQGTGA. The CDR3 is CASSPKSGKSTGELFF. DNA for the CDR3: TGTGCCAGCAGCCCAAAATCCGGAAAAAGCACCGGGGAGCTGTTTTTT.

By its share, this clone is large. The CDR3 DNA reads TGTGCCAGTACCATTCAAGGGGGGTTCTCTGGAAACACCATATATTTT. This sequence encodes CASTIQGGFSGNTIYF. The chain couples TRBV19 to TRBJ1-3; D possibly corresponds to TRBD1 (6 bases). CDR1 is LNHDA and CDR2 is SQIVND in the germline V gene (reference sequence). The ends were cut back, 7 bases at V and 0 bases at J, with 16 bases in the middle. This CDR3 region has 16 residues.